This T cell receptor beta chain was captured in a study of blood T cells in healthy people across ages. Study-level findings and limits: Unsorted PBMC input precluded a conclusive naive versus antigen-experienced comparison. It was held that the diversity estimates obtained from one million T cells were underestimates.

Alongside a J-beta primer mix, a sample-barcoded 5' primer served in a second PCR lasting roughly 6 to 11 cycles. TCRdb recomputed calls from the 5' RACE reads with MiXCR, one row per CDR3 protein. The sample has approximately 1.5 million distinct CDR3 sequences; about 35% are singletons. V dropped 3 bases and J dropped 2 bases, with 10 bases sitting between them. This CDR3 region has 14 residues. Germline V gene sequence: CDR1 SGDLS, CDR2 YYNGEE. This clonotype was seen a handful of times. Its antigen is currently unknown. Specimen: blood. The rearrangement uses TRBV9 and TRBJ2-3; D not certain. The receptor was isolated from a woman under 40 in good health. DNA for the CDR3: TGTGCCAGCAGCGCTCTTATGGTCACAGATACGCAGTATTTT. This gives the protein CASSALMVTDTQYF.